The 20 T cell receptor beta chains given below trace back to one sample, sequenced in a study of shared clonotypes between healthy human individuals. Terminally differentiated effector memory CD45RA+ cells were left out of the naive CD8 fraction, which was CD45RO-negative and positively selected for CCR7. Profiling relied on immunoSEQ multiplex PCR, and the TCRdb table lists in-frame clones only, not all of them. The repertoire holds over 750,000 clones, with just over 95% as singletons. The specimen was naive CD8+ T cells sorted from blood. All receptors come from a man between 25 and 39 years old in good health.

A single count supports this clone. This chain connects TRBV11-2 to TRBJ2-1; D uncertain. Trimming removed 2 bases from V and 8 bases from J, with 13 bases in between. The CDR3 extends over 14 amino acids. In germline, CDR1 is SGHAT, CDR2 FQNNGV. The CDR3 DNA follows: TGTGCCAGCAGCTTATCCCCCTCTAGTCATGAGCAGTTCTTC. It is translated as CASSLSPSSHEQFF.

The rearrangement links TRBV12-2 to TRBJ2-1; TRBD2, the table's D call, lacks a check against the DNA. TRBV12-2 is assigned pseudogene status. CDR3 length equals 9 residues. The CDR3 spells CASRLGEFF. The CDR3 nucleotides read TGTGCAAGTCGCTTAGGCGAGTTCTTC.

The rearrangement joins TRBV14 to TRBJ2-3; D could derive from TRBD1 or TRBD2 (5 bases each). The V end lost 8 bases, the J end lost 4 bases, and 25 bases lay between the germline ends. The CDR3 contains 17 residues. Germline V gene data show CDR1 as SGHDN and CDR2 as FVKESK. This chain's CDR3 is CASRKGKRGPGPDTQYF. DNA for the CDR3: TGTGCCAGCCGAAAAGGGAAGAGGGGTCCGGGGCCAGATACGCAGTATTTT.

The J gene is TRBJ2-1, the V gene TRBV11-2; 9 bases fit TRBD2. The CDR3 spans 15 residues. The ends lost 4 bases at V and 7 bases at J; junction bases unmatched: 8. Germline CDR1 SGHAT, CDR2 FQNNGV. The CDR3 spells CASSWGAGGVNEQFF. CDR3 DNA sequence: TGTGCCAGCAGCTGGGGAGCGGGAGGTGTAAATGAGCAGTTCTTC.

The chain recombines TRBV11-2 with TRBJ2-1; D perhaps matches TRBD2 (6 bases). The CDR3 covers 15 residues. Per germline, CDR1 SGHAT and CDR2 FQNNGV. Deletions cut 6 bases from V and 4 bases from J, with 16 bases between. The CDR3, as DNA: TGTGCCAGCAGGCAGTCCGGGACTTGGTACAATGAGCAGTTCTTC. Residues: CASRQSGTWYNEQFF.

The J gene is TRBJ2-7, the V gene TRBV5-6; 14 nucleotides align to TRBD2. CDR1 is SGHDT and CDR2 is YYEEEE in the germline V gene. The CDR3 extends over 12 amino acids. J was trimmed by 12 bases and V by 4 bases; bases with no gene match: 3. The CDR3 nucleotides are TGTGCCAGCAGCCAGGGACTAGCGGGAGCGTACTTC. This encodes CASSQGLAGAYF.

The CDR3 DNA reads as TGTGCCAGCAGGGACGTCAGTAGTCCCAATGAGCAGTTCTTC. It translates to CASRDVSSPNEQFF. The chain combines TRBV6-4 with TRBJ2-1; unclear D gene. Trimming removed 6 bases at V and 6 bases at J, with 15 bases between. CDR3 length equals 14 residues. Germline V gives CDR1 MRHNA, CDR2 SNTAGT.

The CDR3 here is CASSSTSRGEQFF. The CDR3 DNA follows: TGTGCCAGCAGCTCGACTAGCCGCGGTGAGCAGTTCTTC. The chain links TRBV7-9 to TRBJ2-1, with 7 bases that match TRBD2. Per the germline V gene, CDR1 is SEHNR and CDR2 is FQNEAQ (reference sequence). V dropped 4 bases and J dropped 9; count of bases not matched to a gene: 6. The CDR3 runs 13 residues.

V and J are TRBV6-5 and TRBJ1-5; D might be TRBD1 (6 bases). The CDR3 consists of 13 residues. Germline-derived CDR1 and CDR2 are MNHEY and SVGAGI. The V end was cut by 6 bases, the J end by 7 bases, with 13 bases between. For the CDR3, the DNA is TGTGCCAGCAGCCCACAGGGATTACAGCCCCAGCATTTT. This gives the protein CASSPQGLQPQHF.

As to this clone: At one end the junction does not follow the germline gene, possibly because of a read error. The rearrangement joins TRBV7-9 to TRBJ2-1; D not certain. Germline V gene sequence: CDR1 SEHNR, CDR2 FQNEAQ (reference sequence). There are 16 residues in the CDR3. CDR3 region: CASNRKVATKVNGQFF. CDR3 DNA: TGTGCCAGCAACCGTAAGGTCGCCACAAAGGTAAATGGGCAGTTCTTC.

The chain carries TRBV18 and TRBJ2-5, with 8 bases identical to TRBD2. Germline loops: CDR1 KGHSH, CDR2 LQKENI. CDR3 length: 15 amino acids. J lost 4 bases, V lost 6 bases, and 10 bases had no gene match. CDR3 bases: TGTGCCAGCTCGTCTCAGCGGGAGATGGGAGAGACCCAGTACTTC. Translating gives CASSSQREMGETQYF.

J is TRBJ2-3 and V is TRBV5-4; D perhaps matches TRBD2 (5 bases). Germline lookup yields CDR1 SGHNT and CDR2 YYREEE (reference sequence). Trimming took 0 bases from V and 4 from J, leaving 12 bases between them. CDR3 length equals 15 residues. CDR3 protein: CASSLDRGRSDTQYF. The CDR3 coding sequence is TGTGCCAGCAGCTTGGATCGAGGGAGATCAGATACGCAGTATTTT.

The CDR3 bases are TGTGCCACCAATCAGTTCGCCAGCCCCTACGAGCAGTACTTC. It yields the protein CATNQFASPYEQYF. This sequence joins TRBV6-1 and TRBJ2-7, with D unresolved. Germline V lookup: CDR1 MNHNS, CDR2 SASEGT. The V gene lost 10 bases and the J gene lost 2 bases, with 18 bases spanning the gap. This CDR3 spans 14 amino acids.

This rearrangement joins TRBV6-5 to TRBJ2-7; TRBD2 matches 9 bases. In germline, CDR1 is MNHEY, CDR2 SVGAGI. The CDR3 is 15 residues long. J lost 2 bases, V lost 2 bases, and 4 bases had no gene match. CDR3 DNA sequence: TGTGCCAGCAGTTACCGTAGCGGGAGCACCTACGAGCAGTACTTC. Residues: CASSYRSGSTYEQYF.

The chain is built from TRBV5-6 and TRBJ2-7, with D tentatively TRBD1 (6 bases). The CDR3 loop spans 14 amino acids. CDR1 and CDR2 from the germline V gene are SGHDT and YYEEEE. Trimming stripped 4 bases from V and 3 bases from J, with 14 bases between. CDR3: CASSVTTGLYEQYF. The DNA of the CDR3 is TGTGCCAGCAGCGTTACGACAGGCCTCTACGAGCAGTACTTC.

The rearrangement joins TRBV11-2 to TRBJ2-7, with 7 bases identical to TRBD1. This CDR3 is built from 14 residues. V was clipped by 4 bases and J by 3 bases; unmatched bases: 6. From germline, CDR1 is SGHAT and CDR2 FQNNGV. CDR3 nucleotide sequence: TGTGCCAGCAGCTCGGGGACAGACCTCTACGAGCAGTACTTC. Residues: CASSSGTDLYEQYF.

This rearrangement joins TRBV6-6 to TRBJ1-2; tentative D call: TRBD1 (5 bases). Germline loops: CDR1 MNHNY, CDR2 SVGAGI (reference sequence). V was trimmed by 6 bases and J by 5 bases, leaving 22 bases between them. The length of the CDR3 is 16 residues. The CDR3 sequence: CASSPPSGRTSYGYTF. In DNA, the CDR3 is TGTGCCAGCAGCCCCCCCTCAGGCCGGACATCGTATGGCTACACCTTC.

The CDR3 protein is CASSLAGQGRNNEQFF. DNA for the CDR3: TGTGCCAGCAGCTTAGCAGGACAGGGACGGAACAATGAGCAGTTCTTC. The chain is built from TRBV7-6 and TRBJ2-1; 8 bases align to TRBD1. V lost 0 bases, J lost 5 bases, and 6 bases stayed unmatched. This CDR3 spans 16 amino acids. CDR1 is SGHVS, CDR2 FNYEAQ, per germline.

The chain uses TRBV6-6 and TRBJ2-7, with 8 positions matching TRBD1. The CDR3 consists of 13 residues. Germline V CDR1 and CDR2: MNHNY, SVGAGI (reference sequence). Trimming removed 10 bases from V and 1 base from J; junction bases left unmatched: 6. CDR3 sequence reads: CAIHGTGSYEQYF. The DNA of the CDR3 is TGTGCCATCCACGGGACAGGTTCCTACGAGCAGTACTTC.

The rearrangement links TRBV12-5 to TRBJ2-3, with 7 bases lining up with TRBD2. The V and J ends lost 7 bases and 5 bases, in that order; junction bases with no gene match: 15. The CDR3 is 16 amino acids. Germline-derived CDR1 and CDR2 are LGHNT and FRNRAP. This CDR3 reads CASAHIRTSGEDTQYF. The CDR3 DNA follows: TGTGCTAGTGCCCACATCCGGACTAGTGGGGAAGATACGCAGTATTTT.